Measured by frequency, the clone carrying this TCR beta chain is medium-sized. TRB amplification used 250 ng of peripheral blood genomic DNA. The data were obtained in a study of T cell clusters in autoimmune cytopenias. Multiplex touch-down PCR amplified TRB using TRB-A and TRB-B pools in one tube. TCRdb re-called the multiplex PCR reads; every CDR3 protein appears as one record, without DNA. This table holds 6,500 to 10,000 distinct CDR3 sequences. The CDR3 runs to 13 residues. Germline CDR1 and CDR2: MNHEY and SVGEGT. The sequence came from a human donor with an autoimmune cytopenia or autoimmune hepatitis (not recorded which). The chain recombines TRBV6-2 or TRBV6-3 with TRBJ1-6; TCRdb selects TRBD1, and the lack of DNA leaves this call unchecked. The sequencing sample was made of peripheral blood. CDR3 amino acids: CATQGAVNSPLHF.